In this sample, the clone carrying this TCR beta chain turned up many times. Its target is unknown. This record comes from a study of CD8 T cells in ankylosing spondylitis. Notes on the study in general: As reported, disease-linked clones showed significant enrichment in matched ankylosing spondylitis synovial fluid. Reactive arthritis synovial fluid and blood were previously reported to contain some motif variants. Seven to nine highly homologous variants made up a TCR beta motif, and this motif appeared characteristic of ankylosing spondylitis blood.

Construction of TCR beta libraries was performed using quantitative 5'-RACE with molecular barcodes. One entry per CDR3 protein, called by TCRdb with MiXCR from the 5' RACE reads. The repertoire consists of 200,000 to 250,000 distinct CDR3 sequences, with roughly 6.6% occurring once and the leading ten covering about 14%. The CDR3 covers 13 residues. The V and J ends lost 3 bases and 8 bases respectively, with 13 bases between them. Germline V gene sequence: CDR1 SGHVS, CDR2 FQNEAQ. The chain joins TRBV7-8 to TRBJ1-2, with unresolved D. The source of this sequence is a male donor with ankylosing spondylitis. The source material was blood, either unsorted or a sorted T cell fraction (not recorded which). The CDR3 loop is CASSFPVLEGYTF. CDR3 bases: TGTGCCAGCAGCTTCCCCGTTCTAGAGGGCTACACCTTC.